Given below is one T cell receptor (beta chain) in context. This entry is derived from a study of CD4+ T cells in melanoma. TCRdb's table, derived via immunoSEQ multiplex PCR, lists solely in-frame clones and lacks some. Of some 15,000 clones listed, roughly three fifths are singletons. V gave up 4 bases and J gave up 6 bases, with 10 bases separating them. The germline gives CDR1 SGDLS, CDR2 YYNGEE. The CDR3 loop spans 12 amino acids. Material for sequencing was cells from a culture (not recorded whether cultured in vitro). The TCR originated in a human donor with melanoma. This sequence joins TRBV9 and TRBJ1-2, with D maybe TRBD1 (5 bases). Here the CDR3 reads CASSRRGDGYTF. CDR3 DNA sequence: TGTGCCAGCAGCCGCAGAGGGGATGGCTACACCTTC. The complete variable domain, with remaining parts taken from reference TRBV9 and TRBJ1-2, reads DSGVTQTPKHLITATGQRVTLRCSPRSGDLSVYWYQQSLDQGLQFLIQYYNGEERAKGNILERFSAQQFPDLHSELNLSSLELGDSALYFCASSRRGDGYTFGSGTRLTVV.